This TCR beta chain is from a study of blood T cell repertoires in COVID-19. Study summary: Sites across the United States, Italy and Spain contributed samples from acute and convalescent COVID-19.

From germline, CDR1 is SGHTS and CDR2 YDEGEE. V gave up 2 bases and J gave up 4 bases; unmatched junction bases: 13. This CDR3 contains 18 residues. Recruitment covered about 26 US areas and drew participants whose ages spanned about 18 to 95 years. Membership in each cohort depended on participant-reported clinical history. Sequenced by immunoSEQ multiplex PCR; TCRdb stores in-frame clones only, minus some. This table holds approximately 180,000 clones, roughly three quarters found once. The sample was PBMCs or T cells enriched from blood (not recorded which). The TCR sequence derives from a woman aged 45-59 years with acute COVID-19. The J gene is TRBJ2-7, the V gene TRBV5-8; 12 bases map to TRBD1. CDR3 protein: CASSFSGTGGAFMYEQYV. The CDR3 DNA reads as TGTGCCAGCAGCTTTTCCGGGACAGGGGGCGCGTTTATGTACGAGCAGTACGTC.